The present entry profiles one T cell receptor beta chain with its context. The record originates from a study of T cell changes during pregnancy in multiple sclerosis. Clones were read by immunoSEQ multiplex PCR, and TCRdb kept only the in-frame ones, dropping some. This table holds about 27,000 clones, approximately 89% found once. The CDR3 sequence is 14 residues long. Germline loops: CDR1 LNHDA, CDR2 SQIVND (reference sequence). V was cut by 3 bases and J by 2 bases, with 7 bases left in between. The clonotype originates from a female donor with multiple sclerosis, enrolled in a pregnancy study. The source was CD8+ T cells from peripheral blood mononuclear cells, collected in the second trimester of pregnancy. The J gene is TRBJ2-2, the V gene TRBV19; possible D gene TRBD1, 5 bases. In DNA form, the CDR3 reads TGTGCCAGTAGTATGCAGGGAAACACCGGGGAGCTGTTTTTT. It is translated as CASSMQGNTGELFF.